Listed here is a single TCR beta chain. Its binding antigen is unknown. No base quality information exists; no much larger clone differs at one position. The library was built by means of 5' RACE. TCRdb shows the sequencer as Illumina HiSeq 2500. The second PCR ran for roughly 7 to 12 cycles and used a J-beta primer mix along with a sample-barcoded 5' primer. Each TCR beta cDNA molecule received a unique molecular identifier from a template-switch 5' adaptor carrying 12 random nucleotides. At least 2.5 million CDR3-containing paired-end reads were obtained from each sample. The Mint cDNA synthesis kit, primed by a TRBC-specific oligonucleotide, was used to synthesize first-strand cDNA from all RNA. Following uracil-DNA glycosylase treatment, a first 18-cycle PCR with universal primers M1SS and BC2_uni_R was performed on all cDNA. In the original analysis: Normalization of each sample was performed by random selection of 1 million high-quality reads, each carrying a distinct molecular identifier. Instead of being binned into consensus sequences, reads with shared molecular identifiers were discarded. CDR3 identification, clonotype clustering and error correction used MiTCR with a Q25 quality threshold and the strictest error-elimination algorithm. A nonparametric unseen species model using Euler transformation provided a lower-bound estimate of total TCR beta diversity. TCRdb reworked the public reads: Q25 trimming with fastp, MiXCR clone assembly, productive beta chains retained. Identical CDR3 protein sequences are pooled into one entry, listed with their most common genes and DNA. TCRdb's processing, not the study's, gives the V and J calls here. This sample gives 910,000 or so distinct CDR3 sequences in total; about 53% of them show up just once. The top ten constitute over 20% of the sample.

These data come from a study of blood T cells in healthy people across ages (dated by TCRdb to between 2014 and 2017). Regarding the study in general: Template switching captured roughly one uniquely barcoded TCR beta cDNA molecule per two T cells in model experiments. Age-related changes in TCR beta repertoire diversity were measured in the study by deep sequencing normalized with unique cDNA molecular identifiers. Donors were grouped into four age groups: young (average roughly 15 years), middle-aged (around 39), aged (roughly 62) and long-lived (approximately 78). To avoid experimental bias, donors of different ages were spread randomly across the sequencing lanes. Two additional independent replicas of 1 million unique cDNA reads from the same blood draw were analyzed for two donors (one aged 18 to 30 and one aged 80 or older). Broad study findings and their caveats: Since profiling was done on bulk unsorted PBMCs, naive and antigen-experienced compartments could not be conclusively compared. Because donor CMV infection status was unknown, age-related changes in expanded clonotypes were potentially confounded. As age increased, observed TCR beta diversity per million T cells dropped in a roughly linear way, and a significant reduction was already evident by age approximately 40. The long-lived group showed more naive CD4+ T cells, fewer expanded clones and increased TCR diversity than the aged group, suggesting age selection. Estimates of total diversity based on one million sequenced T cells were considered lower bounds and underestimates. A strong correlation was found between observed TCR beta diversity and the percentage of naive T cells measured by flow cytometry.

V is reduced by 7 bases and J by 13 bases, leaving a spacing of 14 bases between them. The CDR3, from cysteine to phenylalanine, totals 12 residues. Just the 36-base CDR3 DNA is kept, in frame starting at base 1. Sequences SGHTA (CDR1) and FQGNSA (CDR2) are obtained from the germline V gene. The donors were 40 or so Caucasian individuals from Russia, aged roughly 6 to 100 years, who were systemically healthy. Ten milliliters of peripheral blood were drawn from each donor into EDTA-treated Vacutainer tubes. Ficoll-Paque density-gradient centrifugation was used to isolate PBMCs, with at least 7 million obtained per sample. Trizol reagent was used to extract total RNA from the PBMCs, yielding at least 5 micrograms per sample. For every donor, an aliquot of PBMCs went through flow cytometry to measure the percentages of naive CD45RAhigh/CD27high T cells.

The chain was built from TRBV7-2 and TRBJ2-6, with no confident D gene call. The sample comprised blood. This receptor was obtained from a woman aged 60 to 75 in good health. CDR3 protein: CASNIIPQVLTF. The DNA reads as follows: TGTGCCAGCAACATAATCCCCCAGGTCCTGACTTTC.